The 22 T cell receptor beta chains below were found in one sample sequenced in a study of CD8 T cells in Susac syndrome. RNA, at about 0.5 to 1 ug, was reverse transcribed with random hexamers. TCRdb reprocessed the immunoSEQ multiplex PCR reads via MiXCR and lists one record per CDR3 protein. The table has approximately 75,000 distinct CDR3 sequences, approximately 95% seen once. Sequencing was carried out using CD8+ T cells from PBMCs. The receptors derive from a human donor in good health.

The chain couples TRBV13 to TRBJ2-7; TRBD1 matches 11 bases. Germline V gene sequence: CDR1 PRHDT, CDR2 FYEKMQ (reference sequence). The CDR3 spans 15 residues. The ends lost 0 bases at V and 2 bases at J; junction bases unmatched: 0. CDR3 sequence (DNA): TGTGCCAGCAGCTTAGGGGGACAGGGGGCCTACGAGCAGTACTTC. Its translation: CASSLGGQGAYEQYF.

The chain uses TRBV12-3 or TRBV12-4 and TRBJ1-6; D gene unclear. The CDR3 runs to 15 residues. The V end lost 6 bases, the J end lost 8 bases, and 17 bases lay between the germline ends. The CDR3 DNA sequence: TGTGCCAGCAGCTTGGGTCGCCGCGTTGATTCACCCCTCCACTTT. Translated: CASSLGRRVDSPLHF.

The rearrangement links TRBV27 to TRBJ1-1, with D unresolved. Deletions cut 8 bases from V and 7 bases from J, with 11 bases between. Per the germline V gene, CDR1 is MNHEY and CDR2 is SMNVEV (reference sequence). CDR3 length: 11 residues. CDR3 loop: CASHSGGEAFF. CDR3 nucleotides: TGTGCCAGCCATTCAGGCGGTGAAGCTTTCTTT.

The V gene is TRBV27, the J gene TRBJ1-6; tentatively, D is TRBD1 (6 bases). This CDR3 region has 16 residues. The germline V gene has CDR1 MNHEY and CDR2 SMNVEV (reference sequence). Trimming cost V 5 bases and J 5 bases, with 16 bases left between them. CDR3 sequence reads: CASSPQGKGHNSPLHF. The CDR3 DNA reads as TGTGCCAGCAGTCCACAGGGAAAGGGGCATAATTCACCCCTCCACTTT.

The chain carries TRBV10-3 and TRBJ2-6; D ambiguous. The V end lost 10 bases, the J end lost 0 bases, and 10 bases lay between the germline ends. This CDR3 is built from 14 residues. In germline, CDR1 is ENHRY, CDR2 SYGVKD. The CDR3 DNA follows: TGTGCCACTCTTGACGGCTCTGGGGCCAACGTCCTGACTTTC. This codes for CATLDGSGANVLTF.

V usage is TRBV5-5 and J usage is TRBJ2-7; 9 nucleotides match TRBD1. The germline V gene has CDR1 SGHKS and CDR2 YYEKEE (reference sequence). V gave up 4 bases and J gave up 3 bases; unmatched junction bases: 8. The CDR3 extends over 15 amino acids. CDR3 in DNA: TGTGCCAGCAGCCCCCGGACAGGGGATAACTACGAGCAGTACTTC. Translated, it gives CASSPRTGDNYEQYF.

V and J are TRBV4-1 and TRBJ2-7; D is perhaps TRBD1 (5 bases). V lost 0 bases to trimming and J lost 0 bases, with 12 bases between them. The CDR3 has 16 residues. Per the germline V gene, CDR1 is MGHRA and CDR2 is YSYEKL. CDR3 protein: CASSQEVVQGSYEQYF. Here the CDR3 DNA reads TGCGCCAGCAGCCAAGAGGTGGTTCAGGGCTCCTACGAGCAGTACTTC.

This rearrangement joins TRBV5-1 to TRBJ1-1; possibly TRBD1 for D (6 bases). CDR1 is SGHRS, CDR2 YFSETQ, per germline. CDR3 size: 14 residues. Trimming stripped 4 bases from V and 1 base from J, with 11 bases between. The CDR3 sequence: CASSHTTGNTEAFF. The CDR3 nucleotides read TGCGCCAGCAGCCACACGACAGGGAACACTGAAGCTTTCTTT.

The chain joins TRBV5-1 to TRBJ2-5, with 9 positions matching TRBD1. V was clipped by 3 bases and J by 5 bases; unmatched bases: 11. The germline gives CDR1 SGHRS, CDR2 YFSETQ. There are 16 residues in the CDR3. CDR3 DNA: TGCGCCAGCAGCTGGGCCACCGGGACAGGGAGGGAGACCCAGTACTTC. Its translation: CASSWATGTGRETQYF. The full variable domain, in which reference TRBV5-1 and TRBJ2-5 provide the parts outside the CDR3, is KAGVTQTPRYLIKTRGQQVTLSCSPISGHRSVSWYQQTPGQGLQFLFEYFSETQRNKGNFPGRFSGRQFSNSRSEMNVSTLELGDSALYLCASSWATGTGRETQYFGPGTRLLVL.

V and J are TRBV11-2 and TRBJ2-5; possibly TRBD1 for D (6 bases). Germline V CDR1 and CDR2: SGHAT, FQNNGV. V was pared by 3 bases and J by 4 bases, with 18 bases between. This CDR3 contains 16 residues. The CDR3 sequence: CASSLEIDRYRETQYF. The DNA of the CDR3 is TGTGCCAGCAGCTTGGAAATAGACAGGTATCGAGAGACCCAGTACTTC.

This chain links TRBV30 with TRBJ2-7, with D possibly matching TRBD1 (5 bases). CDR3 length: 13 amino acids. Germline CDR1 GTSNPN, CDR2 SVGIG (reference sequence). V lost 2 bases to trimming and J lost 2 bases, with 10 bases between them. Here the CDR3 reads CAWSWGAAYEQYF. For the CDR3, the DNA is TGTGCCTGGAGTTGGGGCGCAGCCTACGAGCAGTACTTC.

This chain connects TRBV7-9 to TRBJ2-7; the D gene is possibly TRBD2 (5 bases). Trimming took 5 bases from V and 3 from J, leaving 14 bases between them. The length of the CDR3 is 14 residues. CDR1 and CDR2 from the germline V gene are SEHNR and FQNEAQ (reference sequence). The CDR3: CASSPSRRLYEQYF. CDR3 coding DNA: TGTGCCAGCAGCCCCAGTAGGAGGCTCTACGAGCAGTACTTC.

This clonotype was counted once. The chain links TRBV19 to TRBJ1-5; 7 positions match TRBD1. This CDR3 is built from 15 residues. Germline loops: CDR1 LNHDA, CDR2 SQIVND (reference sequence). V was clipped by 5 bases and J by 7 bases; unmatched bases: 11. The CDR3 bases are TGTGCCAGTAGTTTCCTACAGGGGTCTGACCAGCCCCAGCATTTT. Its translation is CASSFLQGSDQPQHF.

The chain links TRBV15 to TRBJ2-1; weak D call: TRBD2 (6 bases). The V end lost 2 bases, the J end lost 8 bases, and 7 bases lay between the germline ends. This CDR3 region has 12 residues. Germline CDR1 LNHNV, CDR2 YYDKDF (reference sequence). As DNA, the CDR3 is TGTGCCACCAGCAGATGGGGGGATGAGCAGTTCTTC. It is translated as CATSRWGDEQFF.

The rearrangement uses TRBV7-9 and TRBJ2-5; weak D call: TRBD2 (6 bases). The germline gives CDR1 SEHNR, CDR2 FQNEAQ (reference sequence). The CDR3 runs 15 residues. The V end lost 0 bases, the J end lost 5 bases, and 13 bases lay between the germline ends. CDR3 in amino acids: CASSLAIGGGETQYF. CDR3 bases: TGTGCCAGCAGCTTAGCTATCGGGGGTGGCGAGACCCAGTACTTC.

Here the CDR3 reads CASSYSRGNEQFF. CDR3 in DNA: TGTGCCAGCAGTTACTCGCGAGGAAATGAGCAGTTCTTC. The rearrangement joins TRBV6-5 to TRBJ2-1; D not certain. The germline CDR1 and CDR2 sequences are MNHEY and SVGAGI. The germline V and J ends were trimmed by 0 bases and 7 bases, with 7 bases remaining between them. The CDR3 has 13 residues.

The J gene is TRBJ1-6, the V gene TRBV7-9, with D perhaps matching TRBD1 (5 bases). V gave up 5 bases and J gave up 7 bases, with 18 bases separating them. The CDR3 loop spans 16 amino acids. CDR1 is SEHNR, CDR2 FQNEAQ, per germline (reference sequence). The CDR3, as DNA: TGTGCCAGCAGCACTGGGGGGGATTTCCTCAATTCACCCCTCCACTTT. It is translated as CASSTGGDFLNSPLHF.

The V and J genes are TRBV5-4 and TRBJ1-2; no definite D call. The CDR3 runs to 14 residues. Deletions cut 2 bases from V and 8 bases from J, with 16 bases between. Germline loops: CDR1 SGHNT, CDR2 YYREEE (reference sequence). CDR3 sequence: CASSFVEASEGYTF. CDR3 sequence (DNA): TGTGCCAGCAGCTTTGTGGAGGCTTCGGAGGGCTACACCTTC.

The chain employs TRBV10-3 and TRBJ2-5; 16 positions agree with TRBD2. Trimming cost V 4 bases and J 2 bases; bases outside gene matches: 7. Germline values: CDR1 ENHRY, CDR2 SYGVKD. The CDR3 is 18 residues long. CDR3 sequence (DNA): TGTGCCATCAGTGCTGGGACTAGCGGGGGGGCAGATCAAGAGACCCAGTACTTC. Protein: CAISAGTSGGADQETQYF.

The chain links TRBV28 to TRBJ2-1; no clear D. The CDR3 consists of 16 residues. V was pared by 3 bases and J by 4 bases, with 16 bases between. Germline CDR1 MDHEN, CDR2 SYDVKM. DNA of the CDR3: TGTGCCAGCAGTTTCAGACGGAGCAAACCATACAATGAGCAGTTCTTC. It encodes CASSFRRSKPYNEQFF. Filled out from reference TRBV28 and TRBJ2-1, the complete variable domain reads DVKVTQSSRYLVKRTGEKVFLECVQDMDHENMFWYRQDPGLGLRLIYFSYDVKMKEKGDIPEGYSVSREKKERFSLILESASTNQTSMYLCASSFRRSKPYNEQFFGPGTRLTVL.

The genes are TRBV12-3 or TRBV12-4 and TRBJ2-2; 10 nucleotides agree with TRBD1. The CDR3 totals 13 residues. The J segment lost 4 bases and the V segment lost 10 bases, leaving 3 bases of the junction unmatched. CDR3 in DNA: TGTGCCATCAGGACAGGGGGCACCGGGGAGCTGTTTTTT. It is translated as CAIRTGGTGELFF.

V usage is TRBV3-1 and J usage is TRBJ2-1, with TRBD2 identical over 8 bases. The CDR3 consists of 15 residues. With V trimmed by 4 bases and J by 4 bases, 6 bases remained unmatched. CDR1 is LGHDT, CDR2 YNNKEL, per germline (reference sequence). The DNA for the CDR3 is TGTGCCAGCAGCCTGGAGGAGCGGGGGTACAATGAGCAGTTCTTC. Translated: CASSLEERGYNEQFF.